Each of the 8 T cell receptor beta chains below was sequenced from the same sample in a study of regulatory T cells in long-lasting Graves disease. Indicated time point: newly diagnosed GD, antithyroid drugs for less than 3 months. Extracted PBMC RNA gave rise to the TCR library. For TCR beta, libraries came from iRepertoire HTBI primers and Arm-PCR of CDR3 regions. TCRdb reprocessed the multiplex PCR reads with MiXCR, giving one entry per CDR3 protein. The sample carries approximately 300,000 distinct CDR3 sequences, roughly 18% recorded once. Source: peripheral blood mononuclear cells (PBMCs), taken at new diagnosis, from a patient treated with antithyroid drugs. Receptors were obtained from a female donor with Graves disease.

This clonotype has at least ten counts. The chain is built from TRBV5-8 and TRBJ2-7; the D gene is possibly TRBD1 (6 bases). This CDR3 contains 13 residues. Trimming stripped 3 bases from V and 3 bases from J, with 10 bases between. CDR1 and CDR2 from the germline V gene are SGHTS and YDEGEE. The CDR3 is CASSYLQGYEQYF. In DNA form, the CDR3 reads TGTGCCAGCAGCTACCTACAGGGCTACGAGCAGTACTTC. The variable domain in full, with the rest retrieved from reference TRBV5-8 and TRBJ2-7, is EAGVTQSPTHLIKTRGQQATLRCSPISGHTSVYWYQQALGLGLQFLLWYDEGEERNRGNFPPRFSGRQFPNYSSELNVNALELEDSALYLCASSYLQGYEQYFGPGTRLTVT.

This clonotype was counted only a few times. Possible read error: a much larger clone is one base away. The CDR3 nucleotides read TGTGCCAGCAGGTTGGATACTAACTATGGCTACACCTTC. Translating gives CASRLDTNYGYTF. The rearrangement uses TRBV12-3 or TRBV12-4 and TRBJ1-2, with D unresolved. V shed 6 bases and J shed 0 bases, with 8 bases lying between them. The CDR3 is 13 amino acids.

The table lists this clonotype with many counts. This chain joins TRBV12-3 or TRBV12-4 and TRBJ2-7; D remains ambiguous. The V end lost 3 bases, the J end lost 5 bases, and 14 bases lay between the germline ends. This CDR3 has 14 residues. Here the CDR3 DNA reads TGTGCCAGCAGTTTCATCAATCCCCCCCACGAGCAGTACTTC. Amino acid sequence: CASSFINPPHEQYF.

CDR3 amino acids: CSLRGRDYTGELFF. In nucleotides, the CDR3 is TGCAGTCTAAGGGGGCGGGATTACACCGGGGAGCTGTTTTTT. The chain combines TRBV20-1 with TRBJ2-2; a possible D gene is TRBD1 (7 bases). CDR3 length: 14 residues. Trimming removed 8 bases from V and 3 bases from J, with 16 bases in between. From germline, CDR1 is DFQATT and CDR2 SNEGSKA (reference sequence).

There are a few counts of this clonotype. The chain combines TRBV6-2 or TRBV6-3 with TRBJ2-7; D uncertain. CDR3 length equals 12 residues. Trimming left V 2 bases short and J 9 bases short, with 11 bases between. Germline V CDR1 and CDR2: MNHEY, SVGEGT. The CDR3, as DNA: TGTGCCAGCAGTTACAACGTACGAGTGCAGTACTTC. Translated: CASSYNVRVQYF.

This clonotype was detected a few times. A far more abundant clone sits one base away, making this likely a read error. The rearrangement links TRBV6-1 to TRBJ2-3, with 9 positions matching TRBD1. Germline values: CDR1 MNHNS, CDR2 SASEGT. The CDR3 covers 14 residues. J gave up 4 bases and V 1 base, and 0 bases lay outside the gene matches. CDR3 protein: CASSEGQGADTQYF. As DNA, the CDR3 is TGTGCCAGCAGTGAAGGACAGGGGGCAGATACGCAGTATTTT.

The table lists this clonotype with many counts. The chain has TRBV12-5 and TRBJ1-1; D may be TRBD1 (5 bases). In germline, CDR1 is LGHNT, CDR2 FRNRAP. With 5 bases removed from V and 2 bases from J, the gap between germline ends came to 18 bases. This CDR3 comprises 16 residues. DNA of the CDR3: TGTGCTAGTGGTAGGGACCATCTGCCTCATAACACTGAAGCTTTCTTT. This translates into CASGRDHLPHNTEAFF.

This clonotype has at least ten counts. This chain uses TRBV12-3 or TRBV12-4 with TRBJ1-1; the D is unclear. The germline V and J ends were trimmed by 0 bases and 5 bases, with 13 bases remaining between them. This CDR3 contains 15 residues. CDR3 DNA sequence: TGTGCCAGCAGTTTAGCGCCGGGATTCGAAACTGAAGCTTTCTTT. Translated: CASSLAPGFETEAFF.